Below, 8 T cell receptor beta chains from the same sample are listed, as sequenced in a study of cytomegalovirus exposure and HLA in healthy donors. 60 Vbeta and 13 Jbeta primers were used in PCR. Profiled with immunoSEQ multiplex PCR; TCRdb holds only in-frame clones, not every one. Of 140,000 or so clones in the sample, around 65% were seen once. Sequenced: PBMCs. The receptors derive from a male donor in good health and CMV-seronegative.

On this clone itself: A read error may account for a junction end that differs from germline. J is TRBJ2-3 and V is TRBV5-4, with D possibly being TRBD2 (5 bases). In germline, CDR1 is SGHNT, CDR2 YYREEE (reference sequence). The CDR3 is 16 amino acids. This chain's CDR3 is CAGSSARYGVTDTQYF. The CDR3, as DNA: TGTGCCGGCAGCTCTGCTCGGTACGGGGTCACAGATACGCAGTATTTT.

The chain is built from TRBV18 and TRBJ1-5; 8 bases map to TRBD1. The CDR3 has 15 amino acids. Germline V gene data show CDR1 as KGHSH and CDR2 as LQKENI. The V and J ends lost 6 bases and 0 bases, in that order; junction bases with no gene match: 4. In DNA, the CDR3 is TGTGCCAGCTCGCAGGGGGCGGGTAGCAATCAGCCCCAGCATTTT. Its translation is CASSQGAGSNQPQHF.

This clone showed up just once. The chain employs TRBV6-1 and TRBJ2-7; weak D call: TRBD1 (5 bases). The CDR3 sequence is 12 residues long. Germline values: CDR1 MNHNS, CDR2 SASEGT. The ends were cut back, 2 bases at V and 3 bases at J, with 5 bases in the middle. The CDR3 DNA follows: TGTGCCAGCAGTGAAAGGGGCTACGAGCAGTACTTC. Its translation is CASSERGYEQYF.

The sample holds a few counts of this clone. V gene TRBV6-5 combines with J gene TRBJ1-2; D might be TRBD1 (6 bases). CDR3 size: 12 residues. CDR1 and CDR2 from the germline V gene are MNHEY and SVGAGI. V dropped 6 bases and J dropped 4 bases, with 9 bases sitting between them. DNA for the CDR3: TGTGCCAGCAGCCAGGGGCCCTATGGCTACACCTTC. Translated: CASSQGPYGYTF.

This clone was recorded a few times. The V and J genes are TRBV18 and TRBJ1-6; the D gene is possibly TRBD1 (5 bases). Germline CDR1 and CDR2: KGHSH and LQKENI. This CDR3 has 13 residues. The V end was cut by 8 bases, the J end by 7 bases, with 12 bases between. The CDR3 DNA follows: TGTGCCAGCGACGGAGGGACGAATTCACCCCTCCACTTT. This translates into CASDGGTNSPLHF.

DNA for the CDR3: TGCGCCAGCAGCTTCGAGGGGAACACTGAAGCTTTCTTT. As protein: CASSFEGNTEAFF. The gene calls are TRBV5-1 and TRBJ1-1; D call uncertain. V dropped 2 bases and J dropped 1 base, with 6 bases sitting between them. From germline, CDR1 is SGHRS and CDR2 YFSETQ. This CDR3 has 13 amino acids.

The chain couples TRBV4-3 to TRBJ2-3; 11 positions agree with TRBD2. The J segment lost 0 bases and the V segment lost 8 bases, leaving 10 bases of the junction unmatched. The length of the CDR3 is 17 residues. CDR1 and CDR2 from the germline V gene are LGHNA and YSLEER. CDR3 residues: CASGDLTSGGSTDTQYF. The CDR3 DNA reads as TGCGCCAGCGGGGACCTTACTAGCGGGGGTAGCACAGATACGCAGTATTTT.

The rearrangement uses TRBV6-1 and TRBJ2-3; TRBD2 aligns across 8 bases. The CDR3 is 15 amino acids. Germline V gene sequence: CDR1 MNHNS, CDR2 SASEGT. Trimming cost V 0 bases and J 5 bases; bases outside gene matches: 4. CDR3 sequence: CASSEAGGGLDTQYF. Written as DNA, the CDR3 is TGTGCCAGCAGTGAAGCCGGGGGGGGTTTAGATACGCAGTATTTT.